A selection of T cell receptor beta chains follows, all from one sample in a study of B cell selection in AIRE deficiency. The protocol was immunoSEQ multiplex PCR, while the TCRdb copy is restricted to in-frame clones and leaves out a portion. The sample includes about 5,200 clones, more than 75% of them seen just once. Sequenced input: Tregs sorted from PBMCs. The receptor set was obtained from a human donor with AIRE deficiency. The CDR3 runs from the conserved cysteine through the conserved F or W. D genes are given only for firm matches.

TRBV11-1,TRBJ2-2,-,TGTGCCAGCAGCTTAGACCCGAACACCGGGGAGCTGTTTTTT,CASSLDPNTGELFF
TRBV6-1,TRBJ2-1,TRBD1,TGTGCCAGCAGTGCCCGGGACAGGGGATACCATGAGCAGTTCTTC,CASSARDRGYHEQFF
TRBV15,TRBJ2-5,TRBD1,TGTGCCACCAGCAGAGACCCGGGACAGGGGGAAGAGACCCAGTACTTC,CATSRDPGQGEETQYF
TRBV28,TRBJ2-7,TRBD1,TGTGCCAGCAGCTGGGGACAGGGGGGAGGGCAGTACTTC,CASSWGQGGGQYF
TRBV19,TRBJ1-6,TRBD1,TGTGCCAGTAGTATGTCCGGGACAGCTAATTCACCCCTCCACTTT,CASSMSGTANSPLHF
TRBV7-9,TRBJ2-3,TRBD2,TGTGCCAGCACGGTAATAGCGGGGGGCGGAAATACGCAGTATTTT,CASTVIAGGGNTQYF
TRBV7-3,TRBJ1-5,-,TGTGCCAGCAGCTTTTATAGGGACGAGCCCCAGCATTTT,CASSFYRDEPQHF
TRBV5-4,TRBJ2-1,TRBD2,TGTGCCAGCAGCTTGGGCAGCGGGAATACCTACAATGAGCAGTTCTTC,CASSLGSGNTYNEQFF
TRBV7-3,TRBJ1-1,-,TGTGCCAGCAGCTTAACACAGAACACTGAAGCTTTCTTT,CASSLTQNTEAFF
TRBV10-2,TRBJ2-7,-,TGCGCCAGCAGTGTGGGGGTTGGCTACGAGCAGTACTTC,CASSVGVGYEQYF
TRBV7-9,TRBJ1-5,TRBD1,TGTGCCAGCAGCTCAGCACCGGGACAGGGAAATCAGCCCCAGCATTTT,CASSSAPGQGNQPQHF
TRBV7-3,TRBJ2-7,-,TGTGCCAGCAGCTTAATCGGGGGGCCTGACGAGCAGTACTTC,CASSLIGGPDEQYF
TRBV7-2,TRBJ2-2,TRBD2,TGTGCCAGCAGCTTCCTAGCGGGAGGAACCGGGGAGCTGTTTTTT,CASSFLAGGTGELFF
TRBV7-3,TRBJ1-1,TRBD1,TGTGCCAGCAGCCTCCGCGGGGACAGGAACACTGAAGCTTTCTTT,CASSLRGDRNTEAFF
TRBV7-5,TRBJ2-2,-,TGTGCCAGCAGCCCACAGGGGACCGGGCGGGGGCTGTTTTTT,CASSPQGTGRGLFF
TRBV28,TRBJ2-6,TRBD1,TGTGCCAGCAGTTTAGGGACAGGGGGTGGGGCCAACGTCCTGACTTTC,CASSLGTGGGANVLTF
TRBV5-1,TRBJ2-3,TRBD2,TGCGCCAGCAAGTTAGCGGGGCTGAAAGATACGCAGTATTTT,CASKLAGLKDTQYF
TRBV6-6,TRBJ1-4,-,TGTGCCAGCGGGCGTGGGGAAAAACTGTTTTTT,CASGRGEKLFF